A selection of T cell receptor beta chains follows, all from one sample in a study of cytomegalovirus exposure and HLA in healthy donors. TCRdb keeps only in-frame clones here, not all; method: immunoSEQ multiplex PCR. The repertoire holds 50,000 to 80,000 clones, with around 74% as singletons. The sample comprised PBMCs. Receptors originate from a male donor in good health and CMV-seropositive. CDR3s include the opening cysteine and the closing phenylalanine or tryptophan. The order of the fields is D gene, V gene, clone size, J gene, CDR3 DNA, CDR3 protein. D genes are given only for firm matches. The size field is filled for only some rows; it gives once, few, many or a size class.

d_call: NA; v_call: TRBV4-2; clone_size: NA; j_call: TRBJ1-3; cdr3_nt: TGTGCCAGCAGCCAATTTTACTTCTCTGGAAACACCATATATTTT; cdr3_aa: CASSQFYFSGNTIYF
d_call: TRBD2; v_call: TRBV7-2; clone_size: NA; j_call: TRBJ2-3; cdr3_nt: TGTGCTAGCAGCTCTGAGCGGGGCTACCTCCCGCAGTATTTT; cdr3_aa: CASSSERGYLPQYF
d_call: NA; v_call: TRBV1; clone_size: NA; j_call: TRBJ2-2; cdr3_nt: TGCACCAGCAGCCAGCACCTACGGACTAGCGGGGCCCCGAACACCGGGGAGCTGTTTTTT; cdr3_aa: CTSSQHLRTSGAPNTGELFF
d_call: NA; v_call: TRBV4-3; clone_size: few; j_call: TRBJ1-2; cdr3_nt: TGCGCCAGCAGCCACCGAAAGGCAACAGGGCTCCTCGCTAACTATGGCTACACCTTC; cdr3_aa: CASSHRKATGLLANYGYTF
d_call: NA; v_call: TRBV5-6; clone_size: NA; j_call: TRBJ1-4; cdr3_nt: TGTGCCAGCAGCATCGGGGGGGCTGGAACTAATGAAAAACTGTTTTTT; cdr3_aa: CASSIGGAGTNEKLFF
d_call: TRBD1; v_call: TRBV14; clone_size: NA; j_call: TRBJ1-2; cdr3_nt: TGTGCCAGCAGCCAAGATGTAGGACAGGGGTATGGCTACACCTTC; cdr3_aa: CASSQDVGQGYGYTF
d_call: NA; v_call: TRBV6-1; clone_size: few; j_call: TRBJ1-2; cdr3_nt: TGTGCCAGCATTCAAAAAACTAACTATGGCTACACCTTC; cdr3_aa: CASIQKTNYGYTF
d_call: TRBD1; v_call: TRBV13; clone_size: NA; j_call: TRBJ1-4; cdr3_nt: TGTGCCAGCAGCGGCCGACAGGGAATAGGAGAAAAACTGTTTTTT; cdr3_aa: CASSGRQGIGEKLFF
d_call: NA; v_call: TRBV15; clone_size: NA; j_call: TRBJ2-7; cdr3_nt: TGTGCCACCAGCAGAGATCGCTACGAGCAGTACTTC; cdr3_aa: CATSRDRYEQYF
d_call: NA; v_call: TRBV7-3; clone_size: NA; j_call: TRBJ2-5; cdr3_nt: TGTGCCAGCAGCGCGGGACAGCAAGAGACCCAGTACTTC; cdr3_aa: CASSAGQQETQYF
d_call: NA; v_call: TRBV7-2; clone_size: once; j_call: TRBJ2-3; cdr3_nt: TGTGCCAGCAGCTTTATCGGACTCCTTGGAGATACGCAGTATTTT; cdr3_aa: CASSFIGLLGDTQYF
d_call: NA; v_call: TRBV7-9; clone_size: NA; j_call: TRBJ2-7; cdr3_nt: TGTGCCAGCAGTCCCGGGGGAGCCCACGAGCAGTACTTC; cdr3_aa: CASSPGGAHEQYF
d_call: TRBD2; v_call: TRBV4-3; clone_size: NA; j_call: TRBJ2-2; cdr3_nt: TGCGCCAGCAGCCAAAGCGGGGCGTTTACCGGGGAGCTGTTTTTT; cdr3_aa: CASSQSGAFTGELFF
d_call: NA; v_call: TRBV28; clone_size: NA; j_call: TRBJ2-1; cdr3_nt: TGTGCCAGCAGTTTGGGCGATGAGCAGTTCTTC; cdr3_aa: CASSLGDEQFF
d_call: NA; v_call: TRBV5-1; clone_size: NA; j_call: TRBJ1-5; cdr3_nt: TGCGCCAGCAGCTTGGGCGGGGTGGCGGGGCAGCCCCAGCATTTT; cdr3_aa: CASSLGGVAGQPQHF
d_call: TRBD1; v_call: TRBV7-9; clone_size: NA; j_call: TRBJ2-6; cdr3_nt: TGTGCCAGCAGCCCGAAAAGGACAGGGAGGACTGGGGCCAACGTCCTGACTTTC; cdr3_aa: CASSPKRTGRTGANVLTF